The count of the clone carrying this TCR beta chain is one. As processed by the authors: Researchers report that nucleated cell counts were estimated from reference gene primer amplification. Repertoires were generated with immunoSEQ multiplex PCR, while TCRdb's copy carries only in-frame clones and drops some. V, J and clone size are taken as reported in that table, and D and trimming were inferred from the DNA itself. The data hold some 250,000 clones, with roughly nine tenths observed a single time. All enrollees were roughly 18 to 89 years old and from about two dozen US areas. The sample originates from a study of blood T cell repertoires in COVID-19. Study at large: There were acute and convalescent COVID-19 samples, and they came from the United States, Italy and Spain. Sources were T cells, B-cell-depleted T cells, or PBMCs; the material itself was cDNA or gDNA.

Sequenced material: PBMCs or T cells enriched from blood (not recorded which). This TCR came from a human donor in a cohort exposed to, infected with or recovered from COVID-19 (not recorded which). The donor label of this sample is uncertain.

For the CDR3, the DNA is TGTGCCAGCATTACAGGGGGCACGCAGCCCCAGCATTTT. Translated, it gives CASITGGTQPQHF. The chain combines TRBV6-5 with TRBJ1-5; 9 bases are shared with TRBD1. Germline lookup yields CDR1 MNHEY and CDR2 SVGAGI. The CDR3 runs to 13 residues. With 7 bases clipped from V and 7 bases from J, the junction kept 5 bases outside the gene matches.